This T cell receptor beta chain derives from a study of radiation and T cells in renal cell carcinoma. Sequenced by immunoSEQ multiplex PCR; TCRdb stores in-frame clones only, minus some. The repertoire holds about 76,000 clones, with 80% to 90% as singletons. The V gene lost 3 bases and the J gene lost 7 bases, with 6 bases spanning the gap. Germline V CDR1 and CDR2: SGHTA, FQGNSA. The CDR3 extends over 12 amino acids. Time point of the sample: blood 4 weeks post-SBRT, at nephrectomy. Specified treatment: 15 Gy SBRT to primary tumor, nephrectomy 4 weeks later. The clonotype comes from an older woman with renal cell carcinoma. This sample comprised blood, obtained from a patient whose treatment included radiotherapy and nephrectomy. The chain uses TRBV7-2 and TRBJ1-4; D not certain. This chain's CDR3 is CASSFGVEKLFF. CDR3 nucleotide sequence: TGTGCCAGCAGCTTCGGTGTTGAAAAACTGTTTTTT.